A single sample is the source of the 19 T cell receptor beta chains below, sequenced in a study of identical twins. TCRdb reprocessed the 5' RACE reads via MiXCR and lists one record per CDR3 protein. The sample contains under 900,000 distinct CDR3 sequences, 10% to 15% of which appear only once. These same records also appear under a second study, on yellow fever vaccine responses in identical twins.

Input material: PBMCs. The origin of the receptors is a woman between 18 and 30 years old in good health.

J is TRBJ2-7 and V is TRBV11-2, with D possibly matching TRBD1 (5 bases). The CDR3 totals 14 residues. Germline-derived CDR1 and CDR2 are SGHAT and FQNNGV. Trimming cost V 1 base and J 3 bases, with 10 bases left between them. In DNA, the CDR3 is TGTGCCAGCAGCTTAGGCCAGGGTATCTACGAGCAGTACTTC. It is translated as CASSLGQGIYEQYF.

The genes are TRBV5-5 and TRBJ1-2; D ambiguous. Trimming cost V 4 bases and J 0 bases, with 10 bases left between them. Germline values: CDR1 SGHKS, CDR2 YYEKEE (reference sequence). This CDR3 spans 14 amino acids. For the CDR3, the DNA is TGTGCCAGCAGCCGACCACACACTAACTATGGCTACACCTTC. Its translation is CASSRPHTNYGYTF.

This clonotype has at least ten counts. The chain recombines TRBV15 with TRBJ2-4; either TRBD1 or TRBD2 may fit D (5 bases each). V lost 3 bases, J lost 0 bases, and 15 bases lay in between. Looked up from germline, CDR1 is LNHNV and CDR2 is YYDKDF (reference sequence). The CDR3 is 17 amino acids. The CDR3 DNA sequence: TGTGCCACCAGCAGGGTCTTGGGACGGCTAGCCAAAAACATTCAGTACTTC. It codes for CATSRVLGRLAKNIQYF.

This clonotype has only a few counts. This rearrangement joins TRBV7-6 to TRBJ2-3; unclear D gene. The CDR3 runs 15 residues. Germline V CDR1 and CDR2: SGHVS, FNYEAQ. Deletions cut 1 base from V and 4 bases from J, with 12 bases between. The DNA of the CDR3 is TGTGCCAGCAGCTTAGGGGTTGCGGCGCCAGATACGCAGTATTTT. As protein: CASSLGVAAPDTQYF.

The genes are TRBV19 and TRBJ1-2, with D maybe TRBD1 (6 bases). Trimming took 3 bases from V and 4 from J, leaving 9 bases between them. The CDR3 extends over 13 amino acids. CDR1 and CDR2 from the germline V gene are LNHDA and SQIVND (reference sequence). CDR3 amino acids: CASSMTGRYGYTF. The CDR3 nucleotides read TGTGCCAGTAGTATGACAGGTCGCTATGGCTACACCTTC.

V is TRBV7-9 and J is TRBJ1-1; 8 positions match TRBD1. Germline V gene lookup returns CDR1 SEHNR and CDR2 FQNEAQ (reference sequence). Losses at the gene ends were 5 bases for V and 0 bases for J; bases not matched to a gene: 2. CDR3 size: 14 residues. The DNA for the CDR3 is TGTGCCAGCAGCGTGGACAGGGTGAACACTGAAGCTTTCTTT. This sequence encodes CASSVDRVNTEAFF.

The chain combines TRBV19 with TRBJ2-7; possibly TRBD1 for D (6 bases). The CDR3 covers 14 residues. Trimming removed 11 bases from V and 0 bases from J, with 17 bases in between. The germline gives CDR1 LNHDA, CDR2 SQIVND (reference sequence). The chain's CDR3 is CAGTTGHSSYEQYV. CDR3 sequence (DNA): TGTGCCGGGACAACAGGCCACAGCTCCTACGAGCAGTACGTC.

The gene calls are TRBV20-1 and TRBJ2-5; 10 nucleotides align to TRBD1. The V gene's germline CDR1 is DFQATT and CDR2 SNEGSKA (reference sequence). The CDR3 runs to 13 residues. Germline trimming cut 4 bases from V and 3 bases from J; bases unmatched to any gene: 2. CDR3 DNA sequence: TGCAGTGCTACCGGGACAGGGGAAGAGACCCAGTACTTC. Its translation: CSATGTGEETQYF.

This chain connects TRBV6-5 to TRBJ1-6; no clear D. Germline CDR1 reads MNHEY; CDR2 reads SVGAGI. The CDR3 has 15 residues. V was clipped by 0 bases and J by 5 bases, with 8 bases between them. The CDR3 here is CASSYSMGDNSPLHF. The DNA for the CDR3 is TGTGCCAGCAGTTACTCGATGGGAGATAATTCACCCCTCCACTTT.

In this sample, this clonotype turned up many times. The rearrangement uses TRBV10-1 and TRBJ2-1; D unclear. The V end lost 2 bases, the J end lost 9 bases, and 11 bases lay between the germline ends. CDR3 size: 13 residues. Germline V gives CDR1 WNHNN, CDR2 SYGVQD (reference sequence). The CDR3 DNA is TGCGCCAGCAGTGAGAGTGGTCCGTTTGAGCAGTTCTTC. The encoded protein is CASSESGPFEQFF.

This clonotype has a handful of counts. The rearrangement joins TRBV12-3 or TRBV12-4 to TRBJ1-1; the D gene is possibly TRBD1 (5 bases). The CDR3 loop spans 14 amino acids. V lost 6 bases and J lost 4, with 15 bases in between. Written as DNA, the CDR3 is TGTGCCAGCAGGCTAACACCGAGGGGCACTGAAGCTTTCTTT. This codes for CASRLTPRGTEAFF.

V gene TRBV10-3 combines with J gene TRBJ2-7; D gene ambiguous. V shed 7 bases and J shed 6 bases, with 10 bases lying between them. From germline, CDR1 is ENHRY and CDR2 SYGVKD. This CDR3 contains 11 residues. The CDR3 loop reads CAIKGNGEQYF. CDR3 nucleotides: TGTGCCATCAAGGGTAATGGCGAGCAGTACTTC.

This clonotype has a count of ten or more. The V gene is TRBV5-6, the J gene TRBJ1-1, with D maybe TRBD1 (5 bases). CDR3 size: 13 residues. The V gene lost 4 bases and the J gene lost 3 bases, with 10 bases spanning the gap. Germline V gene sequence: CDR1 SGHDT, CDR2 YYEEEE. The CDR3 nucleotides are TGTGCCAGCAGCGAAGTGGGGGACACTGAAGCTTTCTTT. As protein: CASSEVGDTEAFF.

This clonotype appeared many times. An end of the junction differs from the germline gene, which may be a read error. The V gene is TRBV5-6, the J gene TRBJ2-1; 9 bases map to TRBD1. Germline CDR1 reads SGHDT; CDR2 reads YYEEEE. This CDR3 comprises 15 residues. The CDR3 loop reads CASSLDRGHYNEQFF. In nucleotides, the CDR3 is TGCGCCAGCAGCTTGGACAGGGGACATTACAATGAGCAGTTCTTC. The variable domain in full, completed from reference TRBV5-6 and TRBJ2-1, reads DAGVTQSPTHLIKTRGQQVTLRCSPKSGHDTVSWYQQALGQGPQFIFQYYEEEERQRGNFPDRFSGHQFPNYSSELNVNALLLGDSALYLCASSLDRGHYNEQFFGPGTRLTVL.

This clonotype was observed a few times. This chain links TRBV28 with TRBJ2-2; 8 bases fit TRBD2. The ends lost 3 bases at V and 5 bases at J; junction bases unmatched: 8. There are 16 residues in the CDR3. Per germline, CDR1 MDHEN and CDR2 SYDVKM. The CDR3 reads CASSFEGSGTTGELFF. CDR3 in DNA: TGTGCCAGCAGTTTCGAGGGTAGCGGGACTACCGGGGAGCTGTTTTTT.

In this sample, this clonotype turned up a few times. CDR3 sequence (DNA): TGCAGTGCGAACCTAGCGGGAGGGAGGAATGAGCAGTTCTTC. This encodes CSANLAGGRNEQFF. The rearrangement links TRBV20-1 to TRBJ2-1, with 12 bases lining up with TRBD2. The CDR3 sequence is 14 residues long. Trimming at V came to 6 bases and at J to 7 bases, leaving 7 bases not matched to a gene. The V gene's germline CDR1 is DFQATT and CDR2 SNEGSKA (reference sequence).

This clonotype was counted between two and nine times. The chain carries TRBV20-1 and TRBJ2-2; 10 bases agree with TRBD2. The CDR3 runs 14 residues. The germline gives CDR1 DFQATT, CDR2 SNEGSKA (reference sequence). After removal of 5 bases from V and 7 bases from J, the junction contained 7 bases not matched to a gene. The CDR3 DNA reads TGCAGTGCTCCGCGACTAGCGGGCGTCGGGGAGCTGTTTTTT. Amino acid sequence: CSAPRLAGVGELFF.

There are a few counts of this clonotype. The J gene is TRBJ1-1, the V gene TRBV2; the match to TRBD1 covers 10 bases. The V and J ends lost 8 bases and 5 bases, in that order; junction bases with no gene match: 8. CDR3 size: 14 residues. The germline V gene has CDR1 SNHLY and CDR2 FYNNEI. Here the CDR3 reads CASEDRGPGTEAFF. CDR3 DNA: TGTGCCAGCGAAGACAGGGGGCCAGGTACTGAAGCTTTCTTT.

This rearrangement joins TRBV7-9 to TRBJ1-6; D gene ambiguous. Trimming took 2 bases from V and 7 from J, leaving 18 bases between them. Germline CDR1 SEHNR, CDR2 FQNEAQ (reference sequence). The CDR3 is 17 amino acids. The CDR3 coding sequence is TGTGCCAGCAGCTTACTTCGAGGCGGCAGCAAAAATTCACCCCTCCACTTT. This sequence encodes CASSLLRGGSKNSPLHF.